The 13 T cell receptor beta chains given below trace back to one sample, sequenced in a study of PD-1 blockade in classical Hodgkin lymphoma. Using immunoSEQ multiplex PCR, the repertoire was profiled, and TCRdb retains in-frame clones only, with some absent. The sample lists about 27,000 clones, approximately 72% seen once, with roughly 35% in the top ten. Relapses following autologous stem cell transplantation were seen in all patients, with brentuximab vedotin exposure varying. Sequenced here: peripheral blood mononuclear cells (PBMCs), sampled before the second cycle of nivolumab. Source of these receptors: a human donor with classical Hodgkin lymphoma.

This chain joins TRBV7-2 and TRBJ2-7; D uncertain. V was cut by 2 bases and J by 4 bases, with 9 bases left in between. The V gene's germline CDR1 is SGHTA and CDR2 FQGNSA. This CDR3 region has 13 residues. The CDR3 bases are TGTGCCAGCAGCTTAATCTCCCGGTACGAGCAGTACTTC. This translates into CASSLISRYEQYF.

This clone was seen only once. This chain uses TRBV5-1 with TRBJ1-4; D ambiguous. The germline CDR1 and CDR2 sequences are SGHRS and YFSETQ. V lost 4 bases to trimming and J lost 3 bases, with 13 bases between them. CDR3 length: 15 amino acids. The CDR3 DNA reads TGCGCCAGCAGCACCGACGGCCTATCTAATGAAAAACTGTTTTTT. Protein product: CASSTDGLSNEKLFF. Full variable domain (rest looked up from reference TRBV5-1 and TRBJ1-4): KAGVTQTPRYLIKTRGQQVTLSCSPISGHRSVSWYQQTPGQGLQFLFEYFSETQRNKGNFPGRFSGRQFSNSRSEMNVSTLELGDSALYLCASSTDGLSNEKLFFGSGTQLSVL.

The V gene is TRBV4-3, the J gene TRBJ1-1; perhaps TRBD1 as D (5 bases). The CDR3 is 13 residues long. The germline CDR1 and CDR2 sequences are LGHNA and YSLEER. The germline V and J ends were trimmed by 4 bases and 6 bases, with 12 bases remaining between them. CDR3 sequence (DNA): TGCGCCAGCAGCCCTGGGGCAGGTCCTGAAGCTTTCTTT. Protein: CASSPGAGPEAFF.

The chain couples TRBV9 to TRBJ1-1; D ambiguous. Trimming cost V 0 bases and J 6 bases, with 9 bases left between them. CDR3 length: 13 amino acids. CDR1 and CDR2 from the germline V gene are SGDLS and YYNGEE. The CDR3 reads CASSVEGQSEAFF. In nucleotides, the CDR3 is TGTGCCAGCAGCGTAGAGGGTCAATCTGAAGCTTTCTTT.

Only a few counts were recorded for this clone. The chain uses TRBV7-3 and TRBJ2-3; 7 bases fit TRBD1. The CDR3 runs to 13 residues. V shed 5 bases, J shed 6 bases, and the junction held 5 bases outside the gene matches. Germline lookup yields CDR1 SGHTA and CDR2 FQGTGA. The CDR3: CASSRQGPDTQYF. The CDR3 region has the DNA TGTGCCAGCAGCCGACAGGGCCCCGATACGCAGTATTTT. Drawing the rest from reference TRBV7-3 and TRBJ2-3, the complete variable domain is GAGVSQTPSNKVTEKGKYVELRCDPISGHTALYWYRQSLGQGPEFLIYFQGTGAADDSGLPNDRFFAVRPEGSVSTLKIQRTERGDSAVYLCASSRQGPDTQYFGPGTRLTVL.

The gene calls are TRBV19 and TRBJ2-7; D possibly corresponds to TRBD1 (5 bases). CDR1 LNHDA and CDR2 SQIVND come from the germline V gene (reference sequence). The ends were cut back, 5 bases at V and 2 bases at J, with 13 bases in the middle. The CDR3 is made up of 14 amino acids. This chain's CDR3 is CASSDGAGPYEQYF. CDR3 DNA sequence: TGTGCCAGTAGTGATGGGGCAGGGCCCTACGAGCAGTACTTC.

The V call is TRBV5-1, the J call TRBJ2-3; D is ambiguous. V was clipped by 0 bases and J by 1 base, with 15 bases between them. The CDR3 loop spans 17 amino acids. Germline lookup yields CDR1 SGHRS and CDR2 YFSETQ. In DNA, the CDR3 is TGCGCCAGCAGCTTGGGCTCCACTGGGGTTGGCACAGATACGCAGTATTTT. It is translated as CASSLGSTGVGTDTQYF.

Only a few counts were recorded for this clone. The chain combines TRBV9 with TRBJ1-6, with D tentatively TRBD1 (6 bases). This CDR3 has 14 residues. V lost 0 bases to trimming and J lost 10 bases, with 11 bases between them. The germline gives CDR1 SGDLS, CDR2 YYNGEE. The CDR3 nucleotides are TGTGCCAGCAGCGTAGGGAACAGGGAGTCACCCCTCCACTTT. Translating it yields CASSVGNRESPLHF.

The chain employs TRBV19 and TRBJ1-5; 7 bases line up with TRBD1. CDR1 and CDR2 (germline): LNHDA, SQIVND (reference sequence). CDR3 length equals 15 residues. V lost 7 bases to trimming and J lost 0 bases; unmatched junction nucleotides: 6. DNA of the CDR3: TGTGCCAGTAAAGGGGACAGCTATAGCAATCAGCCCCAGCATTTT. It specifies CASKGDSYSNQPQHF.

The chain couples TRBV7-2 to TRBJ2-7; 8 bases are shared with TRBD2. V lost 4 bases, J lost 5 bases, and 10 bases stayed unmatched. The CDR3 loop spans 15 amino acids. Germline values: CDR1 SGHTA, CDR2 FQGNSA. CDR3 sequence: CASSYTSGRRDEQYF. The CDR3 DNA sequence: TGTGCCAGCAGCTATACTAGCGGTCGTCGGGACGAGCAGTACTTC.

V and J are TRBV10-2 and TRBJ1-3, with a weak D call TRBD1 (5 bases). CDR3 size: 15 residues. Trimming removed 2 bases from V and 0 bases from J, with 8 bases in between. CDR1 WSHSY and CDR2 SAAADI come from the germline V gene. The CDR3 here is CASSEQGGSGNTIYF. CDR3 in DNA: TGCGCCAGCAGTGAGCAGGGTGGCTCTGGAAACACCATATATTTT.

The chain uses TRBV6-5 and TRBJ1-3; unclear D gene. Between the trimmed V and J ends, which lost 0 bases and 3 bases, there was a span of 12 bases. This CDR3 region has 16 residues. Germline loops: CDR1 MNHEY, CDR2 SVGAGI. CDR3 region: CASSYSYETGGNTIYF. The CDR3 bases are TGTGCCAGCAGTTACTCGTACGAGACGGGTGGAAACACCATATATTTT.

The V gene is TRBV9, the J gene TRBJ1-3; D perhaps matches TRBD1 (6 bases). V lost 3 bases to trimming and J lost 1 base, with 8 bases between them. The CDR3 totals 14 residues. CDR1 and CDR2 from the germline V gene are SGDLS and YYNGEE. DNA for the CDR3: TGTGCCAGCAGCGATACAGGGTCTGGAAACACCATATATTTT. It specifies CASSDTGSGNTIYF.